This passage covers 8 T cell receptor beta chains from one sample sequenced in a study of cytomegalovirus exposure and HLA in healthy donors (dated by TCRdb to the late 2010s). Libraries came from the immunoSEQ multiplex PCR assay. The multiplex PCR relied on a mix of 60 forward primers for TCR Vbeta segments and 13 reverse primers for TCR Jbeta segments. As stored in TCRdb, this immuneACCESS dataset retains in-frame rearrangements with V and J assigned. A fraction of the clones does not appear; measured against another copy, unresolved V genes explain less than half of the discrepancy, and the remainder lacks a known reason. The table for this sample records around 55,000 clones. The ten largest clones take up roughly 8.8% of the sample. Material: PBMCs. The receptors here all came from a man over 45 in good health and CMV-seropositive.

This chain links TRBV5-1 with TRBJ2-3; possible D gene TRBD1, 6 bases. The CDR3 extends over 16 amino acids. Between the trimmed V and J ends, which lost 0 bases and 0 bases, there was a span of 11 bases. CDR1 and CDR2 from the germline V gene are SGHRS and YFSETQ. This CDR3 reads CASSLGGTISTDTQYF. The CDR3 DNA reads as TGCGCCAGCAGCTTGGGGGGGACAATAAGCACAGATACGCAGTATTTT.

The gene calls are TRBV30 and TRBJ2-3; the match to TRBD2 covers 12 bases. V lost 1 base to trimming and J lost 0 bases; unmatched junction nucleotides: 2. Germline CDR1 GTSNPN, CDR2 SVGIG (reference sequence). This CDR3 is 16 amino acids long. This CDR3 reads CAWSAGLAGSTDTQYF. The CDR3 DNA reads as TGTGCCTGGAGTGCCGGACTAGCGGGGAGCACAGATACGCAGTATTTT.

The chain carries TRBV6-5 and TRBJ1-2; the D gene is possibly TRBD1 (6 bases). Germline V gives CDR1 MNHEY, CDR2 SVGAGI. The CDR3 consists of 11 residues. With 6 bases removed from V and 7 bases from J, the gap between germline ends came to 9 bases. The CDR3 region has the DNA TGTGCCAGCAGGGCGGACAGTGGCTACACCTTC. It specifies CASRADSGYTF.

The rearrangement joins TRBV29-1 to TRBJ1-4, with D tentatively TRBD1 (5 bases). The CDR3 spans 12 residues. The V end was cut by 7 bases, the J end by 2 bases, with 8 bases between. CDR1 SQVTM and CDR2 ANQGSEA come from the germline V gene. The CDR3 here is CSGGDTNEKLFF. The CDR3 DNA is TGCAGCGGGGGGGACACTAATGAAAAACTGTTTTTT.

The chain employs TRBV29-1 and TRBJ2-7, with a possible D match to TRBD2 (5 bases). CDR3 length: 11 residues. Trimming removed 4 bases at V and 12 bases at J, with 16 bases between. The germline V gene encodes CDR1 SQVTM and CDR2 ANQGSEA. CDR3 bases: TGCAGCGTTGCGGAGACCGGGGAACCGTACTTC. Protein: CSVAETGEPYF.

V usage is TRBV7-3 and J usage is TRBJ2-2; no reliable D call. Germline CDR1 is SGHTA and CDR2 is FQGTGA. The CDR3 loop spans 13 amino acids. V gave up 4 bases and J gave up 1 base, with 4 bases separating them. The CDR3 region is CASSSRNTGELFF. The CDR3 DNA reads TGTGCCAGCAGCTCGAGGAACACCGGGGAGCTGTTTTTT.

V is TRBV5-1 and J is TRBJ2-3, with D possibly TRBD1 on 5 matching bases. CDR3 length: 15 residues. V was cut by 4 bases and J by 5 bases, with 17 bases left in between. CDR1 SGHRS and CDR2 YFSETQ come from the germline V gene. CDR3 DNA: TGCGCCAGCAGCCGAGGAGACAGACCTTTAGATACGCAGTATTTT. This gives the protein CASSRGDRPLDTQYF.

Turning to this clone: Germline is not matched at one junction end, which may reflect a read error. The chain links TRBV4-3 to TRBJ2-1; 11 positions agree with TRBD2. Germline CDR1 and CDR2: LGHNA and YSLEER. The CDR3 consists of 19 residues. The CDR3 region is CASSQVLAGGQSSDNEQFF. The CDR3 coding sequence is TGCGCCAGCAGCCAAGTTTTAGCGGGGGGGCAGAGCTCCGACAATGAGCAGTTCTTC.